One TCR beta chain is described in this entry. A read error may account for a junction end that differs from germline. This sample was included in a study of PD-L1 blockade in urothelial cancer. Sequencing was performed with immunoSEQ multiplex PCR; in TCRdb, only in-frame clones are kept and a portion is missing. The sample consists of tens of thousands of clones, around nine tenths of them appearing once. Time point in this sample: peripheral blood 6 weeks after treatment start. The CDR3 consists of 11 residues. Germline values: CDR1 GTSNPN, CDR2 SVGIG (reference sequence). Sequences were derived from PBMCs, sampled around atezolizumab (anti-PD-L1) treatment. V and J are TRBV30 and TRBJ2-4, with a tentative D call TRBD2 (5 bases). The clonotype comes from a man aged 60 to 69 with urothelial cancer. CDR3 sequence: CAWSLREKAGF. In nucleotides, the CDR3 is TGTGCCTGGAGTCTCCGGGAAAAAGCAGGCTTC.